The 8 T cell receptor beta chains below come from one sample, sequenced in a study of cytomegalovirus exposure and HLA in healthy donors. Vbeta (60) and Jbeta (13) primers were used in the PCR. Assay used: immunoSEQ multiplex PCR; TCRdb lists only in-frame clones, some missing. The data show some 66,000 clones, with roughly 80% seen just once and over 2.5% held by the top ten. Sequenced input: PBMCs. The origin of the receptors is a woman younger than 45 in good health and CMV-seronegative.

CDR3: CATSRGGTGSSRYTF. In DNA form, the CDR3 reads TGTGCCACCAGCAGAGGCGGTACAGGGAGTAGCCGCTACACCTTC. V gene TRBV15 combines with J gene TRBJ1-2; tentatively, D is TRBD1 (6 bases). CDR3 size: 15 residues. V lost 1 base and J 9 bases, leaving 18 bases between the germline ends. Per germline, CDR1 LNHNV and CDR2 YYDKDF (reference sequence).

The chain recombines TRBV10-3 with TRBJ2-2; TRBD2 aligns across 7 bases. This CDR3 has 15 amino acids. Trimming cost V 6 bases and J 2 bases; bases outside gene matches: 6. Looked up from germline, CDR1 is ENHRY and CDR2 is SYGVKD. CDR3 nucleotides: TGTGCCATCAGCCCCGGGACTATTAACACCGGGGAGCTGTTTTTT. It specifies CAISPGTINTGELFF.

This chain links TRBV7-8 with TRBJ1-1, with D maybe TRBD1 (5 bases). Germline V CDR1 and CDR2: SGHVS, FQNEAQ. This CDR3 contains 15 residues. V was trimmed by 5 bases and J by 4 bases, leaving 17 bases between them. The CDR3 is CASSPLNGGLTEAFF. In DNA form, the CDR3 reads TGTGCCAGCAGCCCCCTGAATGGGGGACTCACTGAAGCTTTCTTT.

The chain combines TRBV9 with TRBJ2-7; no clear D gene. Trimming cost V 3 bases and J 0 bases, with 10 bases left between them. The germline CDR1 and CDR2 sequences are SGDLS and YYNGEE. The CDR3 runs to 14 residues. The CDR3 sequence: CASSDGWSSYEQYF. The CDR3 DNA sequence: TGTGCCAGCAGCGACGGCTGGAGCTCCTACGAGCAGTACTTC.

V gene TRBV4-3 combines with J gene TRBJ2-7; a possible D gene is TRBD1 (6 bases). This CDR3 has 14 residues. Germline V gene lookup returns CDR1 LGHNA and CDR2 YSLEER. With 6 bases removed from V and 5 bases from J, the gap between germline ends came to 17 bases. In DNA form, the CDR3 reads TGCGCCAGCAGTCTACAGGGAAGGATAGACGAGCAGTACTTC. Residues: CASSLQGRIDEQYF.

The chain has TRBV11-2 and TRBJ1-5; no clear D. V lost 2 bases and J lost 6, with 11 bases in between. The length of the CDR3 is 14 residues. In germline, CDR1 is SGHAT, CDR2 FQNNGV. In DNA form, the CDR3 reads TGTGCCAGCAGCTTAAACGGGAATATTCAGCCCCAGCATTTT. Translating it yields CASSLNGNIQPQHF.

The CDR3 DNA follows: TGTGCCAGCAGCTTAATGGCAGTGAAATCAACTAATGAAAAACTGTTTTTT. It translates to CASSLMAVKSTNEKLFF. This chain joins TRBV5-6 and TRBJ1-4; D unresolved. CDR3 size: 17 residues. Trimming left V 2 bases short and J 0 bases short, with 14 bases between. CDR1 and CDR2 (germline): SGHDT, YYEEEE.

The chain joins TRBV20-1 to TRBJ1-2, with D unresolved. Germline values: CDR1 DFQATT, CDR2 SNEGSKA (reference sequence). The length of the CDR3 is 9 residues. Trimming shortened V by 5 bases and J by 7 bases, and 5 bases separated the two germline ends. The CDR3 protein is CSAGRGYTF. As DNA, the CDR3 is TGCAGTGCTGGGCGTGGCTACACCTTC.